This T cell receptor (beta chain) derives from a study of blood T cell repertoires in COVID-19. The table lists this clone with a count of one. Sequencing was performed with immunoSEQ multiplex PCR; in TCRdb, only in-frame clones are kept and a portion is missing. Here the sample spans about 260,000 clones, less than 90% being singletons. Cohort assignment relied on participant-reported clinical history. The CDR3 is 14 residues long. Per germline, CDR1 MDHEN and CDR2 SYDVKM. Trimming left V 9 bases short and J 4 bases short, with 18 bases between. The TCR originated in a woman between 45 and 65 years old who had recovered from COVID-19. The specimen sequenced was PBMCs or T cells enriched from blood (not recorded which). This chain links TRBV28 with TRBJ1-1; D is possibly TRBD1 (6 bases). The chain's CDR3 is CASQGGGMFTEAFF. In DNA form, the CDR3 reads TGTGCCAGTCAGGGAGGGGGTATGTTCACTGAAGCTTTCTTT. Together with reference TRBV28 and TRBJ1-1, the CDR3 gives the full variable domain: DVKVTQSSRYLVKRTGEKVFLECVQDMDHENMFWYRQDPGLGLRLIYFSYDVKMKEKGDIPEGYSVSREKKERFSLILESASTNQTSMYLCASQGGGMFTEAFFGQGTRLTVV.